The clone carrying this TCR beta chain was seen once. Original handling: Cell counts per sample came from amplifying reference gene primers. Profiling relied on immunoSEQ multiplex PCR, and the TCRdb table lists in-frame clones only, not all of them. V and J calls and clone size are as listed in that table; D and trimming were resolved from the DNA. The table lists fewer than 250,000 clones, around 82% of them singletons. These data come from a study of blood T cell repertoires in COVID-19. Whole-study context: COVID-19 samples, acute and convalescent, were from the United States, Italy and Spain. The cDNA or gDNA used as material had been derived from T cells, B-cell-depleted T cells, or PBMCs.

The length of the CDR3 is 15 residues. V was trimmed by 4 bases and J by 0 bases, leaving 13 bases between them. Germline V gives CDR1 SGHRS, CDR2 YFSETQ. V usage is TRBV5-1 and J usage is TRBJ1-1; TRBD1 might be the D (6 bases). Sequencing used peripheral blood. This TCR was sampled from a woman between 40 and 50 years old with active or convalescent COVID-19. CDR3 region: CASSVGTQVNTEAFF. The CDR3 nucleotides are TGCGCCAGCAGCGTAGGGACACAGGTGAACACTGAAGCTTTCTTT.